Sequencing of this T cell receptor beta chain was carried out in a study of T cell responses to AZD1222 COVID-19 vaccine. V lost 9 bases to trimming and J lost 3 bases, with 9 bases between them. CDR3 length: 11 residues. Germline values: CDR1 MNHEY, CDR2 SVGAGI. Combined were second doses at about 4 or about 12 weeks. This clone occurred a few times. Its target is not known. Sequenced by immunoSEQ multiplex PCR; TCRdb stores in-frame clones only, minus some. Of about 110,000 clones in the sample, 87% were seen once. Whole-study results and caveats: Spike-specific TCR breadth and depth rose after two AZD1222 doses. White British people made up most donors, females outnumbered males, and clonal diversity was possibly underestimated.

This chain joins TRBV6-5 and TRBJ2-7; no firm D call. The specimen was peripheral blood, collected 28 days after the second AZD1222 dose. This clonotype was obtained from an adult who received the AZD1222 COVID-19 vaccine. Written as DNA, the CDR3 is TGTGCCAGTGGAGTGGACTACGAGCAGTACTTC. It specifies CASGVDYEQYF.